The TCR beta chain described here comes from a study of OX40 agonist ivuxolimab in advanced cancers. Regarding the study in general: Ivuxolimab, which targeted the costimulatory receptor OX40 (CD134), was an agonistic, fully human IgG2 monoclonal antibody. Intravenous ivuxolimab was administered to patients every 2 weeks at six dose levels: 0.01, 0.1, 0.3, 1.5, 3 and 10 mg/kg. Of the approximately 50 dose-escalation patients, hepatocellular carcinoma was present in about 20, melanoma in approximately 15, renal cell carcinoma in 9 and head and neck cancer in 9. In the dose-escalation cohort, 70% to 90% of patients were male, and the mean age was 60 years with a range of about 20 to 90. Prior anti-PD-1, anti-PD-L1 or anti-CTLA-4 therapy was permitted, and 40% of dose-escalation patients had received checkpoint inhibitors. Partial responses occurred in three dose-escalation patients, of whom one had hepatocellular carcinoma and two had cutaneous melanoma. The point of sequencing TCRbeta in the periphery was to test whether ivuxolimab changed TCR sequence diversity and drove clonal T-cell expansion. The paper describes the monotherapy dose-escalation part (N of about 54 patients) of the phase I trial of ivuxolimab.

According to the germline V gene, CDR1 reads KGHSH and CDR2 reads LQKENI. Reading from cysteine to phenylalanine, the CDR3 counts 15 amino acids. The read is trimmed to its CDR3 DNA, 45 bases read in frame from base 1. Patients with a history of autoimmune disease or receiving systemic immunosuppression were excluded from the trial. Peripheral blood for TCR sequencing was collected from all dose cohorts at baseline, on cycle 4 day 1, and on cycle 7 day 1. Samples were obtained from an open-label, multicenter, first-in-human phase I dose-escalation trial of ivuxolimab. The trial enrolled adults with locally advanced or metastatic head and neck squamous cell, hepatocellular, melanoma or renal cell carcinoma. CD4+ and CD8+ T cells were sorted separately from peripheral blood before TCR sequencing. To sequence the TCRbeta CDR3 region, genomic DNA was isolated from the sorted cells. The immunoSEQ Assay was used for sequencing of TCRbeta CDR3 regions. TCRdb carries this immuneACCESS record with in-frame sequences only. Its versions omit some clonotypes, under half of them owing to an unresolved V gene in the studies checked, with the rest unexplained. The sample has 72,000 or so clones on record, roughly 87% of them singletons. The ten top clones hold 0.2% to 0.3% of the sample.

This clone was found once. No antigen is known for it. One end of the junction varies from germline; a read error may be responsible. The paper as a whole reports these results and caveats: Partial responders in the 0.1-3.0 mg/kg groups had among the lowest normalized peripheral clonal expansion, especially among CD8+ T cells. Low levels of normalized T-cell clonal expansion were also shown by some nonresponding patients. At doses from 0.1 to 3.0 mg/kg, clonal expansion was seen in both CD4+ and CD8+ blood T cells between baseline and week 6. Which antigens the clonally expanded peripheral T cells were specific for was not determined. On average, CD8+ T cells showed more expanded clones than CD4+ T cells after ivuxolimab.

The sequencing here drew on CD4+ or CD8+ T cells sorted from blood, taken in a trial of the OX40 agonist ivuxolimab. Rearrangement joined TRBV18 to TRBJ1-2, with the identity of the D gene unclear. The TCR was taken from an adult with an advanced solid tumor such as melanoma, head and neck, liver or kidney cancer. The DNA is TGTGTCAGCTCACCACCGAGTAGGGAGGCCTATGGCTACACCTTC. Translated, this is CVSSPPSREAYGYTF.